Below are 11 T cell receptor beta chains sequenced from a single sample in a study of T cell clones after liver transplantation (dated by TCRdb to 2018 to 2020). The library was obtained by the immunoSEQ multiplex PCR assay. TCRdb provides this immuneACCESS table in a form limited to in-frame rearrangements. Some clones are lacking; in checked studies, under half of them reflect an unresolved V gene, and why the rest are absent is not known. The sample table records about 20,000 clones; approximately 93% of these occur just once. The ten top clones hold about 25% of the sample. The starting material was CD8+ T cells from blood, obtained less than 27 months after liver transplant. The receptors come from a human patient who received a liver transplant. After a transplant, the donor of the graft may account for some T cells.

The V call is TRBV20-1, the J call TRBJ2-7; D is unclear. Germline-derived CDR1 and CDR2 are DFQATT and SNEGSKA (reference sequence). Trimming took 4 bases from V and 6 from J, leaving 7 bases between them. The CDR3 sequence is 10 residues long. CDR3 in amino acids: CSATSGEQYF. DNA for the CDR3: TGCAGTGCTACCTCTGGCGAGCAGTACTTC.

The chain couples TRBV7-9 to TRBJ2-1; 9 nucleotides agree with TRBD1. This CDR3 spans 15 amino acids. Germline CDR1 is SEHNR and CDR2 is FQNEAQ (reference sequence). Trimming cost V 5 bases and J 3 bases; bases outside gene matches: 5. The CDR3 protein is CASSPRDRDYNEQFF. The CDR3 nucleotides are TGTGCCAGCAGCCCGAGGGACAGGGACTACAATGAGCAGTTCTTC.

The V gene is TRBV27, the J gene TRBJ2-7, with D perhaps TRBD1 or TRBD2 (5 bases each). Deletions cut 0 bases from V and 9 bases from J, with 18 bases between. Germline V gives CDR1 MNHEY, CDR2 SMNVEV (reference sequence). The CDR3 covers 15 residues. CDR3 bases: TGTGCCAGCAGTTTATCCCTTGGCTATCGAGGGACGCAGTACTTC. This gives the protein CASSLSLGYRGTQYF.

V gene TRBV5-6 combines with J gene TRBJ2-7; D gene uncertain. The CDR3 is 13 residues long. Per the germline V gene, CDR1 is SGHDT and CDR2 is YYEEEE. V dropped 4 bases and J dropped 0 bases, with 8 bases sitting between them. CDR3 amino acids: CASSGVSSYEQYF. The DNA for the CDR3 is TGTGCCAGCAGCGGGGTAAGCTCCTACGAGCAGTACTTC.

This sequence joins TRBV5-1 and TRBJ2-7; 9 bases are a match to TRBD2. V was pared by 4 bases and J by 6 bases, with 8 bases of the junction left unmatched. The CDR3 spans 14 residues. Germline V gene data show CDR1 as SGHRS and CDR2 as YFSETQ. CDR3 residues: CASSPSSGIGEQYF. The CDR3 bases are TGCGCCAGCAGCCCGTCTAGCGGGATTGGCGAGCAGTACTTC.

The V and J genes are TRBV27 and TRBJ2-5; 7 bases line up with TRBD1. The CDR3 extends over 14 amino acids. In germline, CDR1 is MNHEY, CDR2 SMNVEV (reference sequence). Trimming took 9 bases from V and 7 from J; bases not matched to a gene: 14. CDR3: CASGDRLDAGTQYF. The CDR3 nucleotides read TGTGCCAGTGGGGACAGACTTGATGCAGGGACCCAGTACTTC.

This chain links TRBV5-1 with TRBJ1-5, with TRBD1 matching 11 bases. The CDR3 is 15 residues long. Germline CDR1 reads SGHRS; CDR2 reads YFSETQ. J lost 5 bases, V lost 4 bases, and 5 bases had no gene match. CDR3 nucleotide sequence: TGCGCCAGCAGCCCGGGGACAGGGGGTGATCAGCCCCAGCATTTT. Translation: CASSPGTGGDQPQHF.

This chain connects TRBV11-2 to TRBJ2-7; no reliable D call. Trimming shortened V by 5 bases and J by 3 bases, and 5 bases separated the two germline ends. The CDR3 spans 11 residues. Germline-derived CDR1 and CDR2 are SGHAT and FQNNGV. CDR3 residues: CASSLFYEQYF. The CDR3 region has the DNA TGTGCCAGCAGCCTGTTCTACGAGCAGTACTTC. Full variable domain (outside the CDR3, taken from reference TRBV11-2 and TRBJ2-7): EAGVAQSPRYKIIEKRQSVAFWCNPISGHATLYWYQQILGQGPKLLIQFQNNGVVDDSQLPKDRFSAERLKGVDSTLKIQPAKLEDSAVYLCASSLFYEQYFGPGTRLTVT.

This clone is a singleton in its sample. CDR3 sequence: CASSFSNQPQHF. The CDR3 nucleotides read TGTGCCAGCAGCTTTAGCAATCAGCCCCAGCATTTT. The V call is TRBV7-8, the J call TRBJ1-5; D remains unclear. Trimming shortened V by 3 bases and J by 0 bases, and 0 bases separated the two germline ends. The CDR3 is 12 residues long. Germline values: CDR1 SGHVS, CDR2 FQNEAQ. The complete variable domain, with remaining parts taken from reference TRBV7-8 and TRBJ1-5, reads GAGVSQSPRYKVAKRGQDVALRCDPISGHVSLFWYQQALGQGPEFLTYFQNEAQLDKSGLPSDRFFAERPEGSVSTLKIQRTQQEDSAVYLCASSFSNQPQHFGDGTRLSIL.

This chain links TRBV27 with TRBJ1-5; D call uncertain. Trimming removed 6 bases at V and 2 bases at J, with 11 bases between. The CDR3 loop spans 14 amino acids. Germline CDR1 is MNHEY and CDR2 is SMNVEV (reference sequence). In nucleotides, the CDR3 is TGTGCCAGCAGAGCCTCCGAAGGCAATCAGCCCCAGCATTTT. Amino acids: CASRASEGNQPQHF.

This clone has a handful of counts. The rearrangement uses TRBV2 and TRBJ1-1; possible D gene TRBD1, 6 bases. Germline CDR1 SNHLY, CDR2 FYNNEI. Trimming removed 3 bases at V and 7 bases at J, with 12 bases between. This CDR3 is built from 13 residues. The CDR3: CASSDSGHYEAFF. The CDR3 coding sequence is TGTGCCAGCAGTGACTCGGGACACTATGAAGCTTTCTTT.